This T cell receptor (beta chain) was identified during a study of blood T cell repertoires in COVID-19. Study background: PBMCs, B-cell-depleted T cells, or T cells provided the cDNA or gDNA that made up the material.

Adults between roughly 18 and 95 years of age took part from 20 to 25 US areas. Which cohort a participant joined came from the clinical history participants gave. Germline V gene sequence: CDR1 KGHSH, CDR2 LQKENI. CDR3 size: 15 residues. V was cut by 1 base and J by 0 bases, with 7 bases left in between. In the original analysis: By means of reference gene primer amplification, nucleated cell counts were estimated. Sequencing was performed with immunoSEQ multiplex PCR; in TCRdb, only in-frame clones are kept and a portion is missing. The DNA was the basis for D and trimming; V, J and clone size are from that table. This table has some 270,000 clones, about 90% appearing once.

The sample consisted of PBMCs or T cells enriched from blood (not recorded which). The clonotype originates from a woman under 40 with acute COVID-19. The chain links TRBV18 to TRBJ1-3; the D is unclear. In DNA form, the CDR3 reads TGTGCCAGCTCACCACTTGGGAGCTCTGGAAACACCATATATTTT. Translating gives CASSPLGSSGNTIYF.